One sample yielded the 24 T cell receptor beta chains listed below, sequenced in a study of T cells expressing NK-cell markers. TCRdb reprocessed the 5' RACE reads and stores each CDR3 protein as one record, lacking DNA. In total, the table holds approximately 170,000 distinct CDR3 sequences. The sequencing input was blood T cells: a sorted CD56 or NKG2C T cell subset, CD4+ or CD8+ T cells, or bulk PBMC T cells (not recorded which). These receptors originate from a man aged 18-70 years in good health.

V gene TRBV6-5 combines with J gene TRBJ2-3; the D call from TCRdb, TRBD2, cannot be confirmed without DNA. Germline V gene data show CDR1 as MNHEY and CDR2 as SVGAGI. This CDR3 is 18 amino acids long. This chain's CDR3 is CASSYSGLPRCVTDTQYF.

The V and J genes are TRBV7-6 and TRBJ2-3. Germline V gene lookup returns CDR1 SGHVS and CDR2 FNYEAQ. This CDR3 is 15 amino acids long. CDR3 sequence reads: CASSLAQDVADTQYF. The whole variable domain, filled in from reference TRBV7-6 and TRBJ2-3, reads GAGVSQSPRYKVTKRGQDVALRCDPISGHVSLYWYRQALGQGPEFLTYFNYEAQQDKSGLPNDRFSAERPEGSISTLTIQRTEQRDSAMYRCASSLAQDVADTQYFGPGTRLTVL.

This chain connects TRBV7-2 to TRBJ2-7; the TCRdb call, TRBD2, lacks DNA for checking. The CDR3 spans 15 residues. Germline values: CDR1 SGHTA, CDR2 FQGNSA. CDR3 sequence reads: CASEDTGGPFGEQYF.

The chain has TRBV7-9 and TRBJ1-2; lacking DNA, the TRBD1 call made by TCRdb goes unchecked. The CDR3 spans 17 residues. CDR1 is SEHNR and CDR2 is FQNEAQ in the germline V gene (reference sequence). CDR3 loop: CASSLAGKGAFDYGYTF. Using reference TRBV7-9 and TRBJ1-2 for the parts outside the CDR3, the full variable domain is DTGVSQNPRHKITKRGQNVTFRCDPISEHNRLYWYRQTLGQGPEFLTYFQNEAQLEKSRLLSDRFSAERPKGSFSTLEIQRTEQGDSAMYLCASSLAGKGAFDYGYTFGSGTRLTVV.

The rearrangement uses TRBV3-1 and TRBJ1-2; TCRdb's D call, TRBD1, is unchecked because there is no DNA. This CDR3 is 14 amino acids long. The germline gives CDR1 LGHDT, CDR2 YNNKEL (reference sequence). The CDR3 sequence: CASSHRGSNYGYTF.

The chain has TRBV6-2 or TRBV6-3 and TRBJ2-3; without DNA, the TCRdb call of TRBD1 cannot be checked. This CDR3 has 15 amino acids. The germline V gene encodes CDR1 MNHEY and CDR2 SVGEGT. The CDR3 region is CASSRGTGSVDTQYF.

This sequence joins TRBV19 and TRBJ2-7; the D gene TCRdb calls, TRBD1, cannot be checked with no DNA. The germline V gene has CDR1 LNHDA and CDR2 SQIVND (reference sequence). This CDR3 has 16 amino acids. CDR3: CASSSQGTGVFYEQYF.

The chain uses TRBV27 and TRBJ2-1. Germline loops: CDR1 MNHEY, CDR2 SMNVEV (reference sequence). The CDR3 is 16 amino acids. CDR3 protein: CASSFDWGSSYNEQFF.

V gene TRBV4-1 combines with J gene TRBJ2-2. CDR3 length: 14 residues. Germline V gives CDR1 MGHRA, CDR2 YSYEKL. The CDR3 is CASNNLGFGGELFF.

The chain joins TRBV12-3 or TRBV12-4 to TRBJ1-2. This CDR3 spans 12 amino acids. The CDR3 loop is CASSFYPTGYTF.

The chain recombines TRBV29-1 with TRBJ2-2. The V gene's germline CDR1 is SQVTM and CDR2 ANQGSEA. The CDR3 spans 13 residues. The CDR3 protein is CSVVEGLTGELFF.

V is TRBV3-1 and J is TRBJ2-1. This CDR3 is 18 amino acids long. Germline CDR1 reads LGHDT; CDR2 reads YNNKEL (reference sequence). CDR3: CASSQESAFLRSYNEQFF.

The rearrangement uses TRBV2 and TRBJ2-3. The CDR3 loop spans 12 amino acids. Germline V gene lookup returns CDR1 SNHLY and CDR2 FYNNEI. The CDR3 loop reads CASEYYTDTQYF. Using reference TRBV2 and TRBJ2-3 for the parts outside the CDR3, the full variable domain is EPEVTQTPSHQVTQMGQEVILRCVPISNHLYFYWYRQILGQKVEFLVSFYNNEISEKSEIFDDQFSVERPDGSNFTLKIRSTKLEDSAMYFCASEYYTDTQYFGPGTRLTVL.

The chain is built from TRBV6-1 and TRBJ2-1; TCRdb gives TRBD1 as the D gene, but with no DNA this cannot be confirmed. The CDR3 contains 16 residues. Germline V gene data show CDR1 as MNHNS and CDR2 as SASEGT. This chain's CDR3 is CASSPGVARSMDEQFF.

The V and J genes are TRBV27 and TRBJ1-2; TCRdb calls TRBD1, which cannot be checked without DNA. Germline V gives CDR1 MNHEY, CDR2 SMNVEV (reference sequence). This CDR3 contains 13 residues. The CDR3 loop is CASSLGSGDGYTF.

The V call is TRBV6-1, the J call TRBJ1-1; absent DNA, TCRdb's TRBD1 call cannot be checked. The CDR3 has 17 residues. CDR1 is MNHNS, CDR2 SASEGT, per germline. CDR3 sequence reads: CASREQEAIGEDTEAFF.

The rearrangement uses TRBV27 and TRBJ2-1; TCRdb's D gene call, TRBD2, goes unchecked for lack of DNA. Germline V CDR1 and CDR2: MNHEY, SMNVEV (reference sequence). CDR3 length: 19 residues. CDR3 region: CASSPLSSGGAGSYNEQFF.

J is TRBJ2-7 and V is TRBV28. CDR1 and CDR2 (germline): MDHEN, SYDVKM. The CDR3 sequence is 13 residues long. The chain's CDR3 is CASSKGILYEQYF.

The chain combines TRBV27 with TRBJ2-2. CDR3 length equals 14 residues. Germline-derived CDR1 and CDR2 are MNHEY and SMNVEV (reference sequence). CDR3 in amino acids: CASIGVANTGELFF.

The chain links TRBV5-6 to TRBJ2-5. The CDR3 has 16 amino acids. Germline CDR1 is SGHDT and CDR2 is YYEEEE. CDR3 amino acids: CASSHSRTELQETQYF.

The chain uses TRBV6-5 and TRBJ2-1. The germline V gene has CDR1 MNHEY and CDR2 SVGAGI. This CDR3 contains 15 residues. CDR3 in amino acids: CASSYLAAFYNEQFF.

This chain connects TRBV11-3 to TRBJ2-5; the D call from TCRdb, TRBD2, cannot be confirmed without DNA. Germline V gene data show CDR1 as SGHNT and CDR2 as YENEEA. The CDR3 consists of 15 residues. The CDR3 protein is CASSLDGTSSETQYF.

CDR3 residues: CATSDPGFLEQFF. This chain connects TRBV24-1 to TRBJ2-1; TCRdb returns TRBD1, unconfirmable since there is no DNA. The germline CDR1 and CDR2 sequences are KGHDR and SFDVKD. The CDR3 contains 13 residues.

The CDR3 spells CASSQELAGWGDTQYF. This chain uses TRBV4-1 with TRBJ2-3; TCRdb's assignment of TRBD2 cannot be checked, as there is no DNA. Germline V gives CDR1 MGHRA, CDR2 YSYEKL. The CDR3 sequence is 16 residues long.